This is a list of T cell receptor beta chains from one sample in a study of molecular identifiers for immune sequencing clone quantification. MiXCR was run by TCRdb on the PCR reads, yielding one entry per CDR3 protein. The data show 6,000 to 9,500 distinct CDR3 sequences, with roughly 37% seen just once and 6.5% to 7.5% held by the top ten. Sequenced material: naive CD8+ T cells from blood, with Jurkat cell RNA spiked in. Every receptor here comes from a human donor in good health. Some libraries in this study had Jurkat cell RNA spiked in. The CDR3 runs from the conserved cysteine through the conserved F or W. The D gene is left open where the match is weak. Not all rows give a size; the values are once, few, many and, for expanded clones, a class.

V,length,size,J,D,DNA,CDR3
TRBV6-7,16,few,TRBJ2-1,TRBD2,TGTGCCAGCAGGGACCTAGCGGGCCCAGACTACAATGAGCAGTTCTTC,CASRDLAGPDYNEQFF
TRBV4-1,16,.,TRBJ2-7,TRBD1,TGCGCCAGCAGCCAAAATCTAGACAGGGGGTTTAGCGAGCAGTACTTC,CASSQNLDRGFSEQYF
TRBV10-3,15,few,TRBJ1-1,TRBD1,TGTGCCATCAACCGGGACAGGGGGTTTGGGACTGAAGCTTTCTTT,CAINRDRGFGTEAFF
TRBV9,11,.,TRBJ2-3,.,TGTGCCAGCAGCGTAGCAGATACGCAGTATTTT,CASSVADTQYF
TRBV7-9,13,.,TRBJ2-7,.,TGTGCCGGCAGTCCCGGGTGGGCCTACGAGCAGTACTTC,CAGSPGWAYEQYF
TRBV19,13,.,TRBJ1-1,TRBD1,TGTGCCAGTAGTATCGGACAGGGCTCCGAAGCTTTCTTT,CASSIGQGSEAFF
TRBV20-1,17,medium-sized,TRBJ2-3,.,TGCAGTGCTAGAGTGCGCTCACACAAGGCTAGCACAGATACGCAGTATTTT,CSARVRSHKASTDTQYF
TRBV5-6,13,.,TRBJ2-7,.,TGTGCCAGTAACCCCGTAGGGGGATACGAGCAGTACTTC,CASNPVGGYEQYF
TRBV4-3,17,medium-sized,TRBJ2-5,.,TGCGCCAGCAGCCAAGGAATCGGACGGGAGGGGGCCGAGACCCAGTACTTC,CASSQGIGREGAETQYF
TRBV2,11,.,TRBJ1-2,.,TGTGCCGGCCGTGGGGTCTATGGCTACACCTTC,CAGRGVYGYTF
TRBV7-3,15,medium-sized,TRBJ2-2,.,TGTGCCAGCAGCTTAGGGGATTTGGTCACCGGGGAGCTGTTTTTT,CASSLGDLVTGELFF
TRBV7-6,14,few,TRBJ2-3,.,TGTGCCAGCACCCTGACAGGAGGGTCAGATACGCAGTATTTT,CASTLTGGSDTQYF
TRBV7-2,13,.,TRBJ2-7,TRBD1,TGTGCCAGCAGCTACTCAGGGGGCTACGAGCAGTACTTC,CASSYSGGYEQYF
TRBV4-2,13,medium-sized,TRBJ1-1,.,TGTGCCAGCAGCCAAGGGAAGAACACTGAAGCTTTCTTT,CASSQGKNTEAFF
TRBV20-1,11,once,TRBJ2-3,.,TGCAGTGCCCCCTTTCCCCCTGCGCAGTATTTT,CSAPFPPAQYF
TRBV2,15,few,TRBJ2-5,.,TGTGCCAGCAGTGAAGGCAGGGCACCCCAAGAGACCCAGTACTTC,CASSEGRAPQETQYF
TRBV19,16,.,TRBJ1-1,.,TGTGCCAGTAGTATATTTCTCCAGGGGTGGAACACTGAAGCTTTCTTT,CASSIFLQGWNTEAFF
TRBV4-2,16,.,TRBJ1-1,.,TGTGCCAGCAGCCAAAACGACGAGACAGTGCACACTGAAGCTTTCTTT,CASSQNDETVHTEAFF